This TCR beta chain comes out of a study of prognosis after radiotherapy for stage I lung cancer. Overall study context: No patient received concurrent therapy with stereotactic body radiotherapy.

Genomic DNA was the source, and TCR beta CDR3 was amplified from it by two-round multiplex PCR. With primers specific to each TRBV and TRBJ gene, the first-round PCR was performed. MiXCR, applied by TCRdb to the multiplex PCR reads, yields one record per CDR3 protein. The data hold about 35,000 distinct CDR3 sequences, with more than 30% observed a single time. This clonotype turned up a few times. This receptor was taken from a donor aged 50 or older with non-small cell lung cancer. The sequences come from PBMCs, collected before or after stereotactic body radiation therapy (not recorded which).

Here the CDR3 DNA reads TGTGCCAGCAGATCGGACACGAGCTCCTACAATGAGCAGTTCTTC. Residues: CASRSDTSSYNEQFF. J is TRBJ2-1 and V is TRBV6-1; possibly TRBD1 for D (5 bases). The CDR3 is 15 residues long. CDR1 is MNHNS, CDR2 SASEGT, per germline. Trimming pared 6 bases from V and 0 bases from J, leaving 12 bases between.